These T cell receptor beta chains were read from a single sample in a study of T-cell memory formation after mild COVID-19. TCRdb used MiXCR to reprocess the 5' RACE reads, holding one entry per CDR3 protein. Here the sample spans more than 450,000 distinct CDR3 sequences, approximately 19% being singletons. Sample: PBMCs or a T cell subset sorted from them (not recorded which). The receptors were gathered from an adult woman who had mild COVID-19 (a few samples of this study predate the infection). Cell type and time point are not known. CDR3s include the opening cysteine and the closing phenylalanine or tryptophan. A D gene is named only where the DNA matches it firmly. Clone sizes are given selectively: once, few, many, or a class where the clone is expanded.

TRBD2,-,14,TRBV25-1,TRBJ2-7,TGTGCCAGCAGCTCTACCGGACTAGACTACGAGCAGTACTTC,CASSSTGLDYEQYF
TRBD1,few,15,TRBV5-6,TRBJ2-7,TGTGCCAGCAGCCTCGGGACAGGGTATATCTACGAGCAGTACTTC,CASSLGTGYIYEQYF
TRBD2,few,15,TRBV2,TRBJ2-1,TGTGCCATCACCGATGGGACTAGAAATAAGAATGAGCAGTTCTTC,CAITDGTRNKNEQFF
-,many,13,TRBV7-9,TRBJ2-7,TGTGCCAGCAGCTTAGGACAGATCTACGAGCAGTACTTC,CASSLGQIYEQYF
-,-,14,TRBV6-5,TRBJ1-2,TGTGCCAGCATCCCCCGGGGGAGTCGAAGCGGCTACACCTTC,CASIPRGSRSGYTF
-,-,12,TRBV29-1,TRBJ1-1,TGCAGCGCTGTAATAGCGAACACTGAAGCTTTCTTT,CSAVIANTEAFF
TRBD1,few,15,TRBV5-5,TRBJ1-1,TGTGCCAGCAGCCCAATAAGGGACAGGCCGTCGGGAGCTTTCTTT,CASSPIRDRPSGAFF
-,few,12,TRBV2,TRBJ1-1,TGTGCCAGCAGTGAAGGCAGGGCTCAAGCTTTCTTT,CASSEGRAQAFF
-,-,14,TRBV10-3,TRBJ1-1,TGTGCCATCAGTGAGAGGGCAGTTAACACTGAAGCTTTCTTT,CAISERAVNTEAFF
TRBD2,few,15,TRBV7-8,TRBJ2-3,TGTGCCAGCACCCAAGCGGGAGCTTTGACAGATACGCAGTATTTT,CASTQAGALTDTQYF
-,many,13,TRBV5-4,TRBJ2-1,TGTGCCAGCAGCTTTCACAGGGACAATGAGCAGTTCTTC,CASSFHRDNEQFF
-,many,15,TRBV5-5,TRBJ2-2,TGTGCCAGCAGCAATCCGGGACGGGTCACCGGGGAGCTGTTTTTT,CASSNPGRVTGELFF
-,-,16,TRBV5-5,TRBJ1-5,TGTGCCAGCAGCCCCTTGGTGGGGGATAGCAATCAGCCCCAGCATTTT,CASSPLVGDSNQPQHF
-,-,13,TRBV4-1,TRBJ1-5,TGCGCCAGCAGCCTGGCCCTAACGGAGCCCCAGCATTTT,CASSLALTEPQHF
TRBD1,few,16,TRBV20-1,TRBJ1-5,TGCAGTGCAACCCGGGACAGGGGGTTTAGCAATCAGCCCCAGCATTTT,CSATRDRGFSNQPQHF
-,-,18,TRBV18,TRBJ2-7,TGTGCCAGCTCACCTAGGCCGGGTGCCCTTGGGGGGACGGGCGAGCAGTACTTC,CASSPRPGALGGTGEQYF
-,few,14,TRBV5-4,TRBJ1-2,TGTGCCAGCACCTTAGGAGGGGAACCCTATGGCTACACCTTC,CASTLGGEPYGYTF
-,-,13,TRBV27,TRBJ1-1,TGTGCCAGCAGCTTCCGGATGCTTGAGGAAGCTTTCTTT,CASSFRMLEEAFF
-,-,14,TRBV25-1,TRBJ2-7,TGTGCCAGCAGTGCGTCAGGGTACCACTACGAGCAGTACTTC,CASSASGYHYEQYF
-,few,13,TRBV5-1,TRBJ2-2,TGCGCCAGCGGGGTAACGAACACCGGGGAGCTGTTTTTT,CASGVTNTGELFF
-,-,15,TRBV5-6,TRBJ2-7,TGTGCCAGCAGTAGGACAGTCCTTCTCTTCTACGAGCAGTACTTC,CASSRTVLLFYEQYF
-,-,15,TRBV29-1,TRBJ2-3,TGCAGCGTTGTGGGGCAGGCGGGTTTCGCGGATACGCAGTATTTT,CSVVGQAGFADTQYF
-,few,13,TRBV2,TRBJ2-4,TGTGCCAGCAGTGAGAGCAGATGGGACATTCAGTACTTC,CASSESRWDIQYF
-,-,16,TRBV7-9,TRBJ2-7,TGTGCCAGCAGCTTAATTGGGGTGTATTCGTTCTACGAGCAGTACTTC,CASSLIGVYSFYEQYF
-,-,12,TRBV6-2/TRBV6-3,TRBJ1-6,TGTGCCACGAAGGAGTATAATTCACCCCTCCACTTT,CATKEYNSPLHF
-,-,12,TRBV5-6,TRBJ1-1,TGTGCCAGCAGCAAGGGCCGCGGGGAAGCTTTCTTT,CASSKGRGEAFF
TRBD2,few,16,TRBV7-2,TRBJ2-7,TGTGCCAGCAGCGGGCCCGGGACTAGGTACGCTCCCGAGCAGTACTTC,CASSGPGTRYAPEQYF
-,-,13,TRBV9,TRBJ2-7,TGTGCCAGCAGCCACGGTCATACCTACGAGCAGTACTTC,CASSHGHTYEQYF
-,-,13,TRBV16,TRBJ1-2,TGTGCCAGCAGCCAATTTGCAGCCTATGGCTACACCTTC,CASSQFAAYGYTF
TRBD1,-,18,TRBV3-1,TRBJ1-1,TGTGCCAGCAGCCAAGATAAGGGAACAGGGGGCGAGAACACTGAAGCTTTCTTT,CASSQDKGTGGENTEAFF
-,-,15,TRBV3-1,TRBJ2-7,TGTGCCAGCAGCTCCGCCGGGACTCTTTCCTACGAGCAGTACTTC,CASSSAGTLSYEQYF
TRBD1,few,14,TRBV12-5,TRBJ2-1,TGTGCTAGTGGTTTGGGTCAGGGGGCCGATGAGCAGTTCTTC,CASGLGQGADEQFF
-,few,16,TRBV4-1,TRBJ2-7,TGCGCCAGCAGCCAAGAGACGTTTAAGCCTTCCTACGAGCAGTACTTC,CASSQETFKPSYEQYF